The source of this TCR beta chain is a study of OX40 agonist ivuxolimab in advanced cancers. The study in broad terms: The costimulatory receptor OX40 (CD134) was targeted by ivuxolimab, a fully human IgG2 agonistic monoclonal antibody. Intravenous ivuxolimab was administered to patients every 2 weeks at six dose levels: 0.01, 0.1, 0.3, 1.5, 3 and 10 mg/kg. Of the roughly 51 patients in dose escalation, 19 had hepatocellular carcinoma, around 15 had melanoma, 9 had renal cell carcinoma and 9 had head and neck cancer. The dose-escalation cohort was about 83% male with a mean age of around 64 years, ranging from roughly 20 to 80. Prior anti-PD-1, anti-PD-L1 or anti-CTLA-4 therapy was permitted, and 40% to 50% of dose-escalation patients had received checkpoint inhibitors. Partial responses occurred in three dose-escalation patients, of whom one had hepatocellular carcinoma and two had cutaneous melanoma. Peripheral TCRbeta sequencing aimed to test whether ivuxolimab altered TCR sequence diversity and caused clonal T-cell expansion. The paper covers the monotherapy dose-escalation part of the phase I ivuxolimab trial, which included N ≈ 54 patients.

The trial excluded patients who had a history of autoimmune disease or who were on systemic immunosuppression. Peripheral blood for TCR sequencing was collected from all dose cohorts at baseline, on cycle 4 day 1, and on cycle 7 day 1. Samples came from an open-label, multicenter, first-in-human phase I dose-escalation trial of ivuxolimab. Adults with locally advanced or metastatic melanoma, renal cell carcinoma, hepatocellular carcinoma or head and neck squamous cell carcinoma were enrolled in the trial. CD4+ and CD8+ T cells were sorted separately from peripheral blood before TCR sequencing. To note about this clone: The target of this receptor is not known. An end of the junction differs from the germline gene, which may be a read error.

The paper's findings and limits, for the study overall: After ivuxolimab, more expanded clones were found on average in CD8+ T cells than in CD4+ T cells. Low levels of normalized T-cell clonal expansion were also seen in some patients who did not respond. Partial responders in the 0.1-3.0 mg/kg groups had among the lowest normalized peripheral clonal expansion, especially among CD8+ T cells. The antigen specificity of the peripheral T cells that underwent clonal expansion was not determined. At doses from 0.1 to 3.0 mg/kg, clonal expansion was seen in both CD4+ and CD8+ blood T cells between baseline and week 6.

CDR1 and CDR2, per the germline V gene (reference sequence), are MNHEY and SMNVEV. The CDR3 runs 11 residues from the cysteine to the phenylalanine. The kept DNA is CDR3 alone, 33 bases in frame from the first base. To sequence the TCRbeta CDR3 region, genomic DNA was isolated from the sorted cells. TCRbeta CDR3 regions were sequenced using the immunoSEQ Assay. Held by TCRdb, this immuneACCESS table contains in-frame sequences only and omits some clones. Under half of the omission traces to an unresolved V gene where checked; the cause of the rest is unknown. This sample lists around 90,000 clones; more than 75% were detected once. More than 0.25% of the sample rests with the top ten.

Sequenced here: CD4+ or CD8+ T cells sorted from blood, sampled in a trial of the OX40 agonist ivuxolimab. This receptor was taken from an adult with an advanced solid tumor such as melanoma, head and neck, liver or kidney cancer. This receptor chain uses TRBV27 and TRBJ2-3, with TRBD2 identical over 9 junction bases. The DNA sequence follows: TGTGCCAGCCTCACGGCGGGGGGGCAGAATTTT. Its translation is CASLTAGGQNF.